This TCR beta chain was identified during a study of beta chain features in type 1 diabetes. Whole-study findings and limits: In all four CD4+ subsets, TCRB CDR3 length was significantly, moderately reduced in type 1 diabetes. For patients, the naive, central memory and Treg TCRB repertoires appeared more alike than for healthy donors. The VDJ junctions of type 1 diabetes patients carried fewer insertions and more deletions.

Expressed TCRB transcripts got sequenced, as all isolated RNA was reverse transcribed. Measured with immunoSEQ multiplex PCR; TCRdb has only the in-frame clones, and not every one. The sample holds hundreds of thousands of clones, 30% seen once. This clone came up a few times. The target antigen is unknown. In germline, CDR1 is LNHDA, CDR2 SQIVND (reference sequence). J gave up 0 bases and V 7 bases, and 4 bases lay outside the gene matches. There are 14 residues in the CDR3. Source material: naive CD4+ T cells from blood. The V and J genes are TRBV19 and TRBJ2-7; 9 bases are shared with TRBD2. This TCR was sampled from a man between 18 and 35 years old in good health. The DNA for the CDR3 is TGTGCCAGTACCCGTAGCGGGGGCTCCTACGAGCAGTACTTC. Protein: CASTRSGGSYEQYF.